One and the same sample provided the 30 T cell receptor beta chains below, sequenced in a study of memory CD4+ T cells and cytomegalovirus serostatus. Single viable CD3+CD4+CD8-CD45RO+ cells were sorted as the memory CD4+ T cells. The repertoire was sequenced with immunoSEQ multiplex PCR; TCRdb's copy has only in-frame clones and lacks some. The data contain roughly 50,000 clones, approximately 81% of them singletons. Sequencing was done on a sample of memory CD4+ T cells from blood. Source of these receptors: an adult in good health and CMV-seronegative. Some clones in this sample may be carry-over from other donors' samples.

The rearrangement uses TRBV6-1 and TRBJ1-6; D is ambiguous. Trimming pared 8 bases from V and 7 bases from J, leaving 12 bases between. In germline, CDR1 is MNHNS, CDR2 SASEGT. This CDR3 is built from 13 residues. The CDR3 bases are TGTGCCAGCTTTAGACCGTGGAATTCACCCCTCCACTTT. This codes for CASFRPWNSPLHF.

This clone was seen once. CDR3 sequence: CASSMGGSNQPQHF. The CDR3 bases are TGTGCCAGTAGTATGGGGGGGAGCAATCAGCCCCAGCATTTT. This chain joins TRBV19 and TRBJ1-5, with TRBD1 as a possible D gene (5 bases). V lost 3 bases and J lost 1, with 7 bases in between. The CDR3 contains 14 residues. CDR1 and CDR2 from the germline V gene are LNHDA and SQIVND (reference sequence).

V usage is TRBV29-1 and J usage is TRBJ2-7; D is ambiguous. The germline gives CDR1 SQVTM, CDR2 ANQGSEA. The CDR3 contains 11 residues. Trimming cost V 4 bases and J 4 bases, with 8 bases left between them. CDR3 in DNA: TGCAGCGTTGGACATGAATACGAGCAGTACTTC. It encodes CSVGHEYEQYF.

The chain has TRBV6-5 and TRBJ2-1, with D possibly matching TRBD2 (6 bases). The length of the CDR3 is 15 residues. CDR1 and CDR2 (germline): MNHEY, SVGAGI. With 6 bases removed from V and 3 bases from J, the gap between germline ends came to 15 bases. The CDR3 region has the DNA TGTGCCAGCAGGTCCGCGGGGCGGGGCTACAATGAGCAGTTCTTC. As protein: CASRSAGRGYNEQFF.

This clone was found a few times. The chain recombines TRBV2 with TRBJ2-7, with 7 nucleotides matching TRBD1. The germline V gene encodes CDR1 SNHLY and CDR2 FYNNEI. The CDR3 sequence is 15 residues long. After removal of 1 base from V and 2 bases from J, the junction contained 5 bases not matched to a gene. CDR3 region: CASSEVGTAAYEQYF. In DNA, the CDR3 is TGTGCCAGCAGTGAAGTGGGGACAGCTGCCTACGAGCAGTACTTC.

The chain uses TRBV7-8 and TRBJ2-5; D is perhaps TRBD2 (7 bases). Trimming took off 4 bases at V and 4 bases at J, with 16 bases between the two ends. Germline V gene data show CDR1 as SGHVS and CDR2 as FQNEAQ. CDR3 length: 15 amino acids. CDR3 nucleotides: TGTGCCAGCAGCTCCCGGTGGGGAGGGGGAGAGACCCAGTACTTC. Translated, it gives CASSSRWGGGETQYF.

The rearrangement links TRBV14 to TRBJ1-4; possibly TRBD1 for D (6 bases). Per the germline V gene, CDR1 is SGHDN and CDR2 is FVKESK. The V end was cut by 2 bases, the J end by 3 bases, with 13 bases between. This CDR3 is built from 16 residues. CDR3 sequence reads: CASSQRRTVPNEKLFF. As DNA, the CDR3 is TGTGCCAGCAGCCAACGACGGACAGTTCCTAATGAAAAACTGTTTTTT.

The chain is built from TRBV5-4 and TRBJ2-5, with D unresolved. Trimming removed 0 bases at V and 5 bases at J, with 8 bases between. Germline V gene lookup returns CDR1 SGHNT and CDR2 YYREEE (reference sequence). This CDR3 spans 13 amino acids. The CDR3 is CASSLEVRETQYF. The CDR3 DNA is TGTGCCAGCAGCTTGGAGGTCCGTGAGACCCAGTACTTC.

V and J are TRBV5-1 and TRBJ2-7; D not resolved. The CDR3 is 14 amino acids. The V end was cut by 3 bases, the J end by 2 bases, with 12 bases between. CDR1 and CDR2 from the germline V gene are SGHRS and YFSETQ. CDR3 in DNA: TGCGCCAGCAGCTGGGGTCGCAACGCCTACGAGCAGTACTTC. Its protein is CASSWGRNAYEQYF.

This clone was seen only once. The chain carries TRBV28 and TRBJ2-5, with 10 bases identical to TRBD1. Losses at the gene ends were 6 bases for V and 4 bases for J; bases not matched to a gene: 14. The CDR3 contains 17 residues. Germline V CDR1 and CDR2: MDHEN, SYDVKM. The CDR3 reads CASRSPRGQGGLETQYF. The DNA for the CDR3 is TGTGCCAGCAGGTCCCCCCGCGGACAGGGGGGGTTAGAGACCCAGTACTTC.

The V and J genes are TRBV4-3 and TRBJ2-1; D is unresolved. V was shortened by 5 bases and J by 4 bases, with 9 bases between the two germline ends. The length of the CDR3 is 13 residues. Germline loops: CDR1 LGHNA, CDR2 YSLEER. In nucleotides, the CDR3 is TGCGCCAGCAGCACCCGGGTGTACAATGAGCAGTTCTTC. Translated, it gives CASSTRVYNEQFF.

This clone showed up just once. This sequence joins TRBV2 and TRBJ2-7; 8 nucleotides align to TRBD1. This CDR3 spans 15 amino acids. V lost 6 bases to trimming and J lost 1 base; unmatched junction nucleotides: 8. Germline assignment: CDR1 SNHLY and CDR2 FYNNEI. The chain's CDR3 is CASSLDRGSSYEQYF. The CDR3 coding sequence is TGTGCCAGCAGCCTAGACAGGGGCTCTTCCTACGAGCAGTACTTC.

Only a few counts were recorded for this clone. The chain recombines TRBV19 with TRBJ1-1; D is possibly TRBD1 (5 bases). The CDR3 runs 13 residues. Germline-derived CDR1 and CDR2 are LNHDA and SQIVND (reference sequence). The V end lost 3 bases, the J end lost 4 bases, and 9 bases lay between the germline ends. DNA of the CDR3: TGTGCCAGTAGTATGGGGGAACTCACTGAAGCTTTCTTT. Translation: CASSMGELTEAFF.

This clone has just a few counts. The chain is built from TRBV5-4 and TRBJ1-1, with a possible D match to TRBD1 (6 bases). Germline V CDR1 and CDR2: SGHNT, YYREEE (reference sequence). Trimming removed 2 bases at V and 6 bases at J, with 11 bases between. The length of the CDR3 is 13 residues. The CDR3 spells CASSLQGGPEAFF. The CDR3 nucleotides are TGTGCCAGCAGCTTACAGGGAGGACCTGAAGCTTTCTTT.

The chain is built from TRBV6-5 and TRBJ2-7; 10 bases match TRBD2. J gave up 4 bases and V 2 bases, and 5 bases lay outside the gene matches. The CDR3 is 15 residues long. CDR1 MNHEY and CDR2 SVGAGI come from the germline V gene. The CDR3 coding sequence is TGTGCCAGCAGTTACAGTGGACTAGCGGATTACGAGCAGTACTTC. It translates to CASSYSGLADYEQYF.

The chain has TRBV18 and TRBJ1-1; tentative D call: TRBD1 (5 bases). Per the germline V gene, CDR1 is KGHSH and CDR2 is LQKENI. The CDR3 is 15 amino acids. Trimming removed 0 bases from V and 2 bases from J, with 10 bases in between. The CDR3 region is CASSPPGRGNTEAFF. The CDR3 DNA follows: TGTGCCAGCTCACCACCGGGACGGGGTAACACTGAAGCTTTCTTT.

This chain connects TRBV5-5 to TRBJ1-1; D call uncertain. The CDR3 totals 14 residues. Trimming removed 1 base from V and 2 bases from J, with 9 bases in between. Germline lookup yields CDR1 SGHKS and CDR2 YYEKEE (reference sequence). The CDR3 reads CASSLKGSNTEAFF. In DNA, the CDR3 is TGTGCCAGCAGCTTGAAAGGGTCCAACACTGAAGCTTTCTTT.

The genes are TRBV28 and TRBJ2-7; TRBD2 agrees at 8 bases. CDR1 is MDHEN, CDR2 SYDVKM, per germline. The V segment lost 5 bases and the J segment 0 bases; nucleotides outside the gene matches: 6. This CDR3 has 15 amino acids. CDR3 nucleotides: TGTGCCAGCAGTCCAGCGGGGGTGGTCTCCTACGAGCAGTACTTC. Translated, it gives CASSPAGVVSYEQYF.

The chain carries TRBV7-2 and TRBJ2-7; possible D gene TRBD2, 7 bases. Trimming left V 0 bases short and J 4 bases short, with 13 bases between. Germline CDR1 SGHTA, CDR2 FQGNSA. This CDR3 comprises 15 residues. The CDR3, as DNA: TGTGCCAGCAGCTTAGCGGAGGGAGGGGGGTACGAGCAGTACTTC. Translation gives CASSLAEGGGYEQYF.

The J gene is TRBJ1-2, the V gene TRBV18; 7 bases match TRBD1. Germline CDR1 reads KGHSH; CDR2 reads LQKENI. The CDR3 is 13 amino acids. V dropped 3 bases and J dropped 3; count of bases not matched to a gene: 1. This CDR3 is CASSPGTDYGYTF. The CDR3 coding sequence is TGTGCCAGCTCACCCGGGACAGACTATGGCTACACCTTC.

This clone was recorded only once. The CDR3 spells CASSLSGRVPTDTQYF. The CDR3 coding sequence is TGTGCCAGCAGCCTTAGCGGGAGGGTTCCCACAGATACGCAGTATTTT. The rearrangement joins TRBV9 to TRBJ2-3, with 11 bases fitting TRBD2. The CDR3 loop spans 16 amino acids. The ends lost 4 bases at V and 2 bases at J; junction bases unmatched: 6. Germline V gene lookup returns CDR1 SGDLS and CDR2 YYNGEE.

The chain is built from TRBV7-9 and TRBJ2-3; 7 bases fit TRBD2. CDR3 length: 16 residues. The germline V gene encodes CDR1 SEHNR and CDR2 FQNEAQ (reference sequence). V lost 1 base and J lost 0; bases outside the gene matches: 4. In DNA form, the CDR3 reads TGTGCCAGCAGCTTAGGGGAGGGAACTAGCACAGATACGCAGTATTTT. It is translated as CASSLGEGTSTDTQYF.

This chain joins TRBV11-2 and TRBJ2-2, with D possibly being TRBD2 (6 bases). CDR3 length equals 13 residues. CDR1 SGHAT and CDR2 FQNNGV come from the germline V gene. Trimming removed 4 bases at V and 6 bases at J, with 9 bases between. CDR3 sequence reads: CASSSSGPGELFF. CDR3 nucleotide sequence: TGTGCCAGCAGCTCCAGCGGGCCCGGGGAGCTGTTTTTT.

The chain uses TRBV10-1 and TRBJ1-1, with D uncertain. Trimming pared 3 bases from V and 0 bases from J, leaving 11 bases between. Germline V gene sequence: CDR1 WNHNN, CDR2 SYGVQD (reference sequence). The CDR3 covers 15 residues. CDR3 sequence: CASSEGGALNTEAFF. The CDR3 coding sequence is TGCGCCAGCAGTGAAGGAGGTGCTCTGAACACTGAAGCTTTCTTT.

The chain joins TRBV5-6 to TRBJ2-1, with 11 bases that match TRBD2. The CDR3 is made up of 15 amino acids. J lost 4 bases, V lost 1 base, and 1 base had no gene match. Germline CDR1 is SGHDT and CDR2 is YYEEEE. The CDR3 DNA reads TGTGCCAGCAGCTTGAGACTAGCGGGATACAATGAGCAGTTCTTC. Its translation is CASSLRLAGYNEQFF.

This clone was counted a single time. The rearrangement uses TRBV5-4 and TRBJ2-1; 9 nucleotides match TRBD1. Germline V gene data show CDR1 as SGHNT and CDR2 as YYREEE (reference sequence). This CDR3 region has 12 residues. J gave up 9 bases and V 5 bases, and 3 bases lay outside the gene matches. The CDR3 sequence is CASRDRGGEQFF. The CDR3 DNA is TGTGCCAGCAGGGACAGGGGCGGTGAGCAGTTCTTC. The variable domain in full, with the rest retrieved from reference TRBV5-4 and TRBJ2-1, is ETGVTQSPTHLIKTRGQQVTLRCSSQSGHNTVSWYQQALGQGPQFIFQYYREEENGRGNFPPRFSGLQFPNYSSELNVNALELDDSALYLCASRDRGGEQFFGPGTRLTVL.

The V gene is TRBV28, the J gene TRBJ1-2; no clear D gene. The CDR3 is made up of 14 amino acids. V was cut by 2 bases and J by 8 bases, with 15 bases left in between. The germline V gene has CDR1 MDHEN and CDR2 SYDVKM. CDR3 loop: CASSLSNSRVGYTF. In DNA, the CDR3 is TGTGCCAGCAGTTTAAGCAACAGCCGGGTCGGCTACACCTTC.

This chain links TRBV5-1 with TRBJ2-2, with TRBD2 matching 7 bases. V gave up 4 bases and J gave up 6 bases; unmatched junction bases: 15. CDR1 and CDR2 from the germline V gene are SGHRS and YFSETQ. The CDR3 totals 17 residues. CDR3 protein: CASSPLVRAGDPGELFF. CDR3 DNA sequence: TGCGCCAGCAGCCCTCTGGTCCGCGCGGGAGATCCCGGGGAGCTGTTTTTT.

The table lists this clone with a few counts. The chain is built from TRBV30 and TRBJ1-1, with TRBD1 matching 9 bases. Germline lookup yields CDR1 GTSNPN and CDR2 SVGIG (reference sequence). The V gene end was trimmed by 7 bases and the J gene end by 10 bases; junction bases not matched to a gene: 7. The CDR3 covers 11 residues. The CDR3: CASVRDRVAFF. CDR3 bases: TGTGCCTCCGTACGGGACAGGGTAGCTTTCTTT.

V and J are TRBV6-1 and TRBJ2-7; no clear D. V was pared by 1 base and J by 3 bases, with 4 bases between. The CDR3 covers 12 residues. The germline V gene encodes CDR1 MNHNS and CDR2 SASEGT. The CDR3 coding sequence is TGTGCCAGCAGTGAAGGGTTCTACGAGCAGTACTTC. Protein product: CASSEGFYEQYF.